This entry features one T cell receptor beta chain sequence. The antigen remains unidentified. The data originate from a study of vaccination and CD4 T cells after COVID-19. Study-level background: Typically, post-vaccine samples were obtained a median approximately 70 days after dose two, within a range of 14 to 241.

The Oncomine TCR Beta short-read assay was applied to DNA of cultured CD4+ T cells. From CD4+ T cells that had been cultured, genomic DNA was extracted. TCRdb re-derived calls from the PCR reads in MiXCR, one entry per CDR3 protein. The table records approximately 15,000 distinct CDR3 sequences, 50% to 75% of them present only once. The CDR3 covers 15 residues. V shed 2 bases and J shed 5 bases, with 15 bases lying between them. The germline CDR1 and CDR2 sequences are MNHEY and SVGAGI. This sample's treatment: roughly nine-day PBMC culture with coronavirus spike peptide pools or control peptides (ViraFEST assay).

The sample comprised CD4+ T cells from blood, cultured in vitro. The receptor was isolated from a human donor who had recovered from COVID-19. The rearrangement links TRBV6-5 to TRBJ1-2; TRBD1 is a possible D gene (6 bases). The CDR3 DNA is TGTGCCAGCAGTTACGTCACAGGGAGATTTTATGGCTACACCTTC. This gives the protein CASSYVTGRFYGYTF.